Listed here are 16 T cell receptor beta chains from one sample, sequenced in a study of memory CD8 T cells in hepatitis C reinfection. The time point was: late/post reinfection, 12 to 24 weeks after detection. Sorted cells were sequenced directly ex vivo without any in vitro expansion. Sequencing was performed with immunoSEQ multiplex PCR; in TCRdb, only in-frame clones are kept and a portion is missing. The sample consists of about 4,800 clones, roughly 89% of them appearing once. The sample taken for sequencing was naive CD8+ T cells sorted from blood. Source of these receptors: a man aged 50 to 60 with hepatitis C virus infection.

The chain is built from TRBV28 and TRBJ2-7; D might be TRBD1 (6 bases). This CDR3 comprises 14 residues. Deletions cut 10 bases from V and 6 bases from J, with 22 bases between. In germline, CDR1 is MDHEN, CDR2 SYDVKM. CDR3 amino acids: CATSLRDTRGEQYF. CDR3 nucleotides: TGTGCCACTTCGCTCCGGGACACTCGAGGCGAGCAGTACTTC.

In DNA form, the CDR3 reads TGCGCCAGCAGCGAAGCGCGGAATGAGCAGTTCTTC. Translating gives CASSEARNEQFF. The V and J genes are TRBV4-1 and TRBJ2-1, with no clear D. The CDR3 is 12 amino acids. Germline V gene data show CDR1 as MGHRA and CDR2 as YSYEKL. V was pared by 5 bases and J by 7 bases, with 9 bases between.

The CDR3 spells CASSKIETDTQYF. CDR3 sequence (DNA): TGTGCCAGCAGTAAAATAGAGACAGATACGCAGTATTTT. The chain joins TRBV6-5 to TRBJ2-3; D is uncertain. Trimming stripped 5 bases from V and 3 bases from J, with 9 bases between. The length of the CDR3 is 13 residues. Germline lookup yields CDR1 MNHEY and CDR2 SVGAGI.

The chain couples TRBV2 to TRBJ2-1, with 8 bases lining up with TRBD2. The CDR3 is made up of 15 amino acids. V was pared by 6 bases and J by 2 bases, with 6 bases of the junction left unmatched. The V gene's germline CDR1 is SNHLY and CDR2 FYNNEI. This CDR3 reads CASRAGGSPYNEQFF. The CDR3 bases are TGTGCCAGCAGGGCGGGAGGCAGCCCCTACAATGAGCAGTTCTTC.

The chain is built from TRBV19 and TRBJ2-3; D unclear. The CDR3 sequence is 8 residues long. V was clipped by 7 bases and J by 11 bases, with 4 bases between them. CDR1 is LNHDA, CDR2 SQIVND, per germline (reference sequence). CDR3 protein: CASNKQYF. In nucleotides, the CDR3 is TGTGCCAGTAATAAGCAGTATTTT.

This sequence joins TRBV5-6 and TRBJ2-1; no clear D gene. Per germline, CDR1 SGHDT and CDR2 YYEEEE. V lost 0 bases, J lost 5 bases, and 9 bases lay in between. The CDR3 extends over 14 amino acids. Written as DNA, the CDR3 is TGTGCCAGCAGCTTGGCGTCCAGGAACAATGAGCAGTTCTTC. Protein: CASSLASRNNEQFF.

The gene calls are TRBV9 and TRBJ2-1; 10 bases line up with TRBD2. There are 15 residues in the CDR3. Looked up from germline, CDR1 is SGDLS and CDR2 is YYNGEE. V trimming: 1 base; J trimming: 9 bases; junction bases outside the gene matches: 7. CDR3 nucleotide sequence: TGTGCCAGCAGCGTAACCCTAGCGGGAGAGCGTGAGCAGTTCTTC. It is translated as CASSVTLAGEREQFF.

This rearrangement joins TRBV6-1 to TRBJ2-5; 8 bases align to TRBD1. Near its end, the DNA agrees better with TRBJ2-7, so the J call may be wrong. Per the germline V gene, CDR1 is MNHNS and CDR2 is SASEGT. The CDR3 covers 15 residues. The CDR3, as DNA: TGTGCCAGCAGTGTAGACGAAGGACAGGGACGCGAGCAGTACTTC. Amino acid sequence: CASSVDEGQGREQYF.

The chain recombines TRBV5-1 with TRBJ2-2, with a possible D match to TRBD2 (6 bases). V was trimmed by 2 bases and J by 4 bases, leaving 12 bases between them. The V gene's germline CDR1 is SGHRS and CDR2 YFSETQ. This CDR3 has 15 residues. CDR3 region: CASSFVGAGTGELFF. CDR3 nucleotide sequence: TGCGCCAGCAGCTTCGTGGGAGCGGGCACCGGGGAGCTGTTTTTT.

The chain links TRBV5-4 to TRBJ2-1; TRBD2 aligns across 9 bases. The V gene's germline CDR1 is SGHNT and CDR2 YYREEE (reference sequence). CDR3 length: 15 residues. J gave up 8 bases and V 0 bases, and 6 bases lay outside the gene matches. The CDR3 spells CASSLAGTSNDEQFF. CDR3 bases: TGTGCCAGCAGCTTGGCCGGGACTAGCAATGATGAGCAGTTCTTC.

The gene calls are TRBV6-6 and TRBJ1-1, with 7 bases fitting TRBD1. CDR1 is MNHNY and CDR2 is SVGAGI in the germline V gene (reference sequence). This CDR3 comprises 14 residues. The V segment lost 0 bases and the J segment 7 bases; nucleotides outside the gene matches: 5. The CDR3 DNA reads TGTGCCAGCAGTTACTCGAGTTGGGACAGTGAAGCTTTCTTT. Its translation: CASSYSSWDSEAFF.

The gene calls are TRBV19 and TRBJ2-5; 7 positions match TRBD1. Germline-derived CDR1 and CDR2 are LNHDA and SQIVND (reference sequence). The V gene end was trimmed by 2 bases and the J gene end by 4 bases; junction bases not matched to a gene: 7. This CDR3 spans 15 amino acids. The chain's CDR3 is CASSILGGGRETQYF. CDR3 in DNA: TGTGCCAGTAGTATACTAGGGGGCGGCCGAGAGACCCAGTACTTC.

This chain links TRBV6-1 with TRBJ2-1, with D possibly TRBD2 on 6 matching bases. The germline V and J ends were trimmed by 1 base and 8 bases, with 15 bases remaining between them. Germline-derived CDR1 and CDR2 are MNHNS and SASEGT. The CDR3 is made up of 15 amino acids. CDR3 sequence (DNA): TGTGCCAGCAGTGAAGTTTTACTAGCTGTGGATGAGCAGTTCTTC. Protein product: CASSEVLLAVDEQFF.

This chain connects TRBV27 to TRBJ1-4; TRBD1 might be the D (6 bases). Germline values: CDR1 MNHEY, CDR2 SMNVEV (reference sequence). Trimming shortened V by 4 bases and J by 0 bases, and 12 bases separated the two germline ends. The CDR3 runs 16 residues. CDR3 DNA sequence: TGTGCCAGCAGTTCCCTGGGGGCTTCAACTAATGAAAAACTGTTTTTT. It yields the protein CASSSLGASTNEKLFF. Using reference TRBV27 and TRBJ1-4 for the parts outside the CDR3, the full variable domain is EAQVTQNPRYLITVTGKKLTVTCSQNMNHEYMSWYRQDPGLGLRQIYYSMNVEVTDKGDVPEGYKVSRKEKRNFPLILESPSPNQTSLYFCASSSLGASTNEKLFFGSGTQLSVL.

This chain connects TRBV6-5 to TRBJ1-4, with D unresolved. The CDR3 has 15 amino acids. Germline assignment: CDR1 MNHEY and CDR2 SVGAGI. Deletions cut 2 bases from V and 8 bases from J, with 15 bases between. This chain's CDR3 is CASSYGGRWQEKLFF. For the CDR3, the DNA is TGTGCCAGCAGTTACGGAGGGAGGTGGCAGGAAAAACTGTTTTTT.

This chain links TRBV4-1 with TRBJ2-7, with D possibly being TRBD2 (5 bases). This CDR3 spans 17 amino acids. V lost 0 bases, J lost 6 bases, and 21 bases lay in between. Germline CDR1 MGHRA, CDR2 YSYEKL. The CDR3 here is CASSQDAAPGLQVEQYF. DNA of the CDR3: TGCGCCAGCAGCCAAGACGCGGCTCCAGGACTGCAGGTCGAGCAGTACTTC.